The 18 T cell receptor beta chains given below trace back to one sample, sequenced in a study of T-cell memory formation after mild COVID-19. TCRdb fed the 5' RACE reads into MiXCR, producing one record per CDR3 protein. The table has about 560,000 distinct CDR3 sequences, 17% seen once. Material for sequencing was PBMCs or a T cell subset sorted from them (not recorded which). These receptors came from an adult woman who had mild COVID-19 (a few samples of this study predate the infection). Cell type and time point are not known.

The gene calls are TRBV5-1 and TRBJ2-1, with 14 nucleotides matching TRBD2. The CDR3 covers 16 residues. The germline gives CDR1 SGHRS, CDR2 YFSETQ. V was clipped by 4 bases and J by 7 bases; unmatched bases: 7. DNA for the CDR3: TGCGCCAGCAGCGCAGGGACTAGCGGGAGAGGGAATGAGCAGTTCTTC. Amino acids: CASSAGTSGRGNEQFF.

In DNA form, the CDR3 reads TGTGCCACCAGCAGAGATCGGCTAGCGGGAGGGCCCGGCACCGGGGAGCTGTTTTTT. This translates into CATSRDRLAGGPGTGELFF. This sequence joins TRBV15 and TRBJ2-2; TRBD2 matches 12 bases. Looked up from germline, CDR1 is LNHNV and CDR2 is YYDKDF (reference sequence). The CDR3 sequence is 19 residues long. V dropped 0 bases and J dropped 4; count of bases not matched to a gene: 9.

This chain links TRBV2 with TRBJ2-5, with a tentative D call TRBD1 (7 bases). This CDR3 spans 13 amino acids. Germline CDR1 is SNHLY and CDR2 is FYNNEI. Trimming left V 7 bases short and J 4 bases short, with 13 bases between. CDR3 in amino acids: CASTWRGRETQYF. The CDR3 DNA is TGTGCCAGCACCTGGAGGGGGCGAGAGACCCAGTACTTC.

This clonotype turned up a few times. The chain has TRBV6-5 and TRBJ2-7, with D tentatively TRBD1 (6 bases). The V end was cut by 0 bases, the J end by 0 bases, with 15 bases between. CDR3 length: 17 residues. Germline CDR1 reads MNHEY; CDR2 reads SVGAGI. The CDR3: CASSYSRDTVYSYEQYF. CDR3 in DNA: TGTGCCAGCAGTTACTCCCGGGACACGGTCTACTCCTACGAGCAGTACTTC.

The gene calls are TRBV4-3 and TRBJ2-3; D assignment may be TRBD1 or TRBD2 (5 bases each). The germline V gene has CDR1 LGHNA and CDR2 YSLEER. This CDR3 is 17 amino acids long. The ends were cut back, 4 bases at V and 3 bases at J, with 20 bases in the middle. CDR3 sequence: CASSPTDGGVVTDTQYF. The CDR3 bases are TGCGCCAGCAGCCCAACTGATGGGGGAGTGGTGACAGATACGCAGTATTTT.

The chain is built from TRBV4-1 and TRBJ2-7; D is ambiguous. CDR3 length equals 11 residues. Germline CDR1 is MGHRA and CDR2 is YSYEKL. V was cut by 1 base and J by 7 bases, with 5 bases left in between. CDR3 in amino acids: CASSQGMEQYF. For the CDR3, the DNA is TGCGCCAGCAGCCAAGGGATGGAGCAGTACTTC.

This clonotype was seen only a few times. This sequence joins TRBV3-1 and TRBJ2-7; perhaps D is TRBD1 or TRBD2 (5 bases each). In germline, CDR1 is LGHDT, CDR2 YNNKEL (reference sequence). V was pared by 1 base and J by 6 bases, with 19 bases between. This CDR3 comprises 16 residues. CDR3 DNA sequence: TGTGCCAGCAGCCAAGTTATGCAGGGACCCATTAGCGAGCAGTACTTC. Translation: CASSQVMQGPISEQYF.

The chain combines TRBV11-3 with TRBJ2-3; D remains ambiguous. The CDR3 spans 15 residues. Looked up from germline, CDR1 is SGHNT and CDR2 is YENEEA. Trimming removed 1 base at V and 2 bases at J, with 10 bases between. The CDR3 DNA sequence: TGTGCCAGCAGCTTAGCAGTCCCTACCACAGATACGCAGTATTTT. This codes for CASSLAVPTTDTQYF.

This clonotype was detected only a few times. The chain employs TRBV20-1 and TRBJ1-2; D not certain. Trimming cost V 0 bases and J 2 bases, with 13 bases left between them. The CDR3 consists of 15 residues. Germline lookup yields CDR1 DFQATT and CDR2 SNEGSKA (reference sequence). The CDR3 coding sequence is TGCAGTGCTAGAGATGTCCCCGGGAACAACTATGGCTACACCTTC. It yields the protein CSARDVPGNNYGYTF.

The gene calls are TRBV19 and TRBJ1-5, with D perhaps matching TRBD1 (6 bases). From germline, CDR1 is LNHDA and CDR2 SQIVND (reference sequence). Trimming shortened V by 5 bases and J by 6 bases, and 14 bases separated the two germline ends. The CDR3 length is 14 residues. In DNA, the CDR3 is TGTGCCAGTAGTCTTGGGGACATTCGTCAGCCCCAGCATTTT. Its translation is CASSLGDIRQPQHF. The variable domain in full, with the rest retrieved from reference TRBV19 and TRBJ1-5, is DGGITQSPKYLFRKEGQNVTLSCEQNLNHDAMYWYRQDPGQGLRLIYYSQIVNDFQKGDIAEGYSVSREKKESFPLTVTSAQKNPTAFYLCASSLGDIRQPQHFGDGTRLSIL.

Only a few counts were recorded for this clonotype. The chain couples TRBV24-1 to TRBJ2-3, with D tentatively TRBD1 (6 bases). The V gene's germline CDR1 is KGHDR and CDR2 SFDVKD. Trimming took 1 base from V and 2 from J, leaving 9 bases between them. This CDR3 is 15 amino acids long. DNA of the CDR3: TGTGCCACCAGTGATTTTGCAGGGGACACAGATACGCAGTATTTT. Translated, it gives CATSDFAGDTDTQYF.

This chain uses TRBV18 with TRBJ2-1; possible D gene TRBD2, 7 bases. Germline CDR1 is KGHSH and CDR2 is LQKENI. The CDR3 runs to 15 residues. Trimming removed 2 bases from V and 10 bases from J, with 18 bases in between. The CDR3 DNA follows: TGTGCCAGCTCACCAGAAAGGGGGGGTCGTGACGAGCAGTTCTTC. Translated, it gives CASSPERGGRDEQFF.

The chain combines TRBV7-9 with TRBJ1-1; no reliable D call. This CDR3 comprises 13 residues. Trimming stripped 2 bases from V and 1 base from J, with 5 bases between. Germline V gene data show CDR1 as SEHNR and CDR2 as FQNEAQ (reference sequence). DNA for the CDR3: TGTGCCAGCAGCTTAAACCAGAACACTGAAGCTTTCTTT. Its translation: CASSLNQNTEAFF.

This sequence joins TRBV20-1 and TRBJ1-2, with TRBD1 matching 7 bases. Germline V CDR1 and CDR2: DFQATT, SNEGSKA (reference sequence). The CDR3 runs to 13 residues. J was trimmed by 13 bases and V by 6 bases; bases with no gene match: 17. CDR3 DNA sequence: TGCAGTGCGACCCCCGGGACAGTCACAAGGGGCACCTTC. Protein: CSATPGTVTRGTF.

This chain connects TRBV5-1 to TRBJ2-3; 8 bases agree with TRBD1. Germline V gives CDR1 SGHRS, CDR2 YFSETQ. This CDR3 is 15 amino acids long. The V and J ends lost 4 bases and 7 bases, in that order; junction bases with no gene match: 11. The CDR3 spells CASSEGTGSVNTQYF. The CDR3 coding sequence is TGCGCCAGCAGCGAAGGGACAGGCTCCGTGAATACGCAGTATTTT.

The rearrangement joins TRBV7-3 to TRBJ2-5, with 10 nucleotides matching TRBD2. The CDR3 is 15 amino acids. J lost 4 bases, V lost 11 bases, and 13 bases had no gene match. CDR1 and CDR2 (germline): SGHTA, FQGTGA. The CDR3 region is CAGPLAGGTGETQYF. CDR3 coding DNA: TGTGCCGGGCCCTTAGCGGGGGGTACTGGAGAGACCCAGTACTTC.

This clonotype showed up just a few times. The rearrangement links TRBV30 to TRBJ2-1, with 7 bases lining up with TRBD2. V shed 2 bases, J shed 0 bases, and the junction held 10 bases outside the gene matches. CDR1 is GTSNPN, CDR2 SVGIG, per germline (reference sequence). This CDR3 spans 17 amino acids. The CDR3 coding sequence is TGTGCCTGGAGTAGGCTAGCGGCAGAAAGCTCCTACAATGAGCAGTTCTTC. This sequence encodes CAWSRLAAESSYNEQFF. Based on the CDR3 plus reference TRBV30 and TRBJ2-1, the full variable domain is SQTIHQWPATLVQPVGSPLSLECTVEGTSNPNLYWYRQAAGRGLQLLFYSVGIGQISSEVPQNLSASRPQDRQFILSSKKLLLSDSGFYLCAWSRLAAESSYNEQFFGPGTRLTVL.

This clonotype has a count of ten or more. The genes are TRBV4-2 and TRBJ2-1; TRBD2 agrees at 7 bases. In germline, CDR1 is LGHNA, CDR2 YNFKEQ. With V trimmed by 0 bases and J by 9 bases, 8 bases remained unmatched. The CDR3 is 15 residues long. This chain's CDR3 is CASSQEDASGREQFF. The CDR3 DNA sequence: TGTGCCAGCAGCCAAGAAGACGCTAGCGGCCGTGAGCAGTTCTTC.